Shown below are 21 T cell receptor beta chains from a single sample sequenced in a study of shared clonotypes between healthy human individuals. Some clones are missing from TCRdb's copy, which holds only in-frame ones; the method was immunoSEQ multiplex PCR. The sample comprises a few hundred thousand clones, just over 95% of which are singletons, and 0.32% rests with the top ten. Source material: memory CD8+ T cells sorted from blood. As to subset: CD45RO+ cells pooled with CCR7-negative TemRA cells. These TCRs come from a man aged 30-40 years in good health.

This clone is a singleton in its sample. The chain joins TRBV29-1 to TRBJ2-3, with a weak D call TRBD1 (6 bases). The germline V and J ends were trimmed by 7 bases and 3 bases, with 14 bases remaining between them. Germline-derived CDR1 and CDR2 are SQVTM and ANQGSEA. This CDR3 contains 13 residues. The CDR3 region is CSAWGTGTDTQYF. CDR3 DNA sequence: TGCAGCGCCTGGGGAACAGGGACAGATACGCAGTATTTT.

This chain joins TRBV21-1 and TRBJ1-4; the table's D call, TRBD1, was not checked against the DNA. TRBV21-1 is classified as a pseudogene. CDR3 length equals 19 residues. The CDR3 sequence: CASSKGRGRSLATNEKLFF. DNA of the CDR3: TGTGCCAGCAGCAAGGGCAGGGGGCGAAGCCTAGCAACTAATGAAAAACTGTTTTTT.

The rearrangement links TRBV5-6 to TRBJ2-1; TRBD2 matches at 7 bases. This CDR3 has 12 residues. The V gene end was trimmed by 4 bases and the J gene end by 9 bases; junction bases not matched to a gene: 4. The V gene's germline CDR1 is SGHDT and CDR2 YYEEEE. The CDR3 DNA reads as TGTGCCAGCAGCGAATCTAGCGGTGAGCAGTTCTTC. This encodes CASSESSGEQFF.

Written as DNA, the CDR3 is TGTGCCAGCAGCTTACCCCGGTCCGGCTCTGGAAACACCATATATTTT. Protein: CASSLPRSGSGNTIYF. This chain joins TRBV7-8 and TRBJ1-3, with D unresolved. V was shortened by 2 bases and J by 0 bases, with 11 bases between the two germline ends. The V gene's germline CDR1 is SGHVS and CDR2 FQNEAQ. The CDR3 is 16 residues long.

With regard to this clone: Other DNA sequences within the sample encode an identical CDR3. The CDR3 sequence is CASSLGGSYEQYF. For the CDR3, the DNA is TGTGCCAGCAGTTTAGGGGGGTCCTACGAGCAGTACTTC. The rearrangement links TRBV27 to TRBJ2-7, with a possible D match to TRBD2 (6 bases). This CDR3 comprises 13 residues. V was clipped by 2 bases and J by 1 base, with 6 bases between them. Germline V gene lookup returns CDR1 MNHEY and CDR2 SMNVEV (reference sequence).

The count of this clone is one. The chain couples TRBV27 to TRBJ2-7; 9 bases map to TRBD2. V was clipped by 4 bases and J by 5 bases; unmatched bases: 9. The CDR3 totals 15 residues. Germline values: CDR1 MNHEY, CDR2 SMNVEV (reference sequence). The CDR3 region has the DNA TGTGCCAGCAGTTACATAGCGGGAGTTGTAAACGAGCAGTACTTC. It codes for CASSYIAGVVNEQYF.

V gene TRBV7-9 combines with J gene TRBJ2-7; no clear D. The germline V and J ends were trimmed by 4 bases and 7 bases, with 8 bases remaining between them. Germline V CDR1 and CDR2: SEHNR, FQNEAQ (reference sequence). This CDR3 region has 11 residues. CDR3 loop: CASSYSREQYF. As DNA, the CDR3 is TGTGCCAGCAGCTATTCGCGTGAGCAGTACTTC.

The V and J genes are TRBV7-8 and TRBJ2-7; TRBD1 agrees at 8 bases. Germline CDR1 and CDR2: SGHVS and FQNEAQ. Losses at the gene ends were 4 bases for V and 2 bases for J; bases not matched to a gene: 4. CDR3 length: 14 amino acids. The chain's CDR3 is CASSYDRGPYEQYF. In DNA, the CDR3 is TGTGCCAGCAGCTACGACAGGGGTCCCTACGAGCAGTACTTC.

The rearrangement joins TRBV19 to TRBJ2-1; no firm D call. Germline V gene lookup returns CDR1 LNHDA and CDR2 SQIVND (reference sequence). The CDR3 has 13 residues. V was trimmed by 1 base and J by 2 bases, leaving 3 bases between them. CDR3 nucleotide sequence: TGTGCCAGTAGTATAGGTCCCTACAATGAGCAGTTCTTC. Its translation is CASSIGPYNEQFF.

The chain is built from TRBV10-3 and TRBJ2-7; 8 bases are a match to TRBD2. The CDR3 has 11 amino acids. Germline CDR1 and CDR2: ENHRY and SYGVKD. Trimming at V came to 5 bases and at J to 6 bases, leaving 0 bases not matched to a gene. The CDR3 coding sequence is TGTGCCATCAGTAGCGGGAGCGAGCAGTACTTC. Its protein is CAISSGSEQYF.

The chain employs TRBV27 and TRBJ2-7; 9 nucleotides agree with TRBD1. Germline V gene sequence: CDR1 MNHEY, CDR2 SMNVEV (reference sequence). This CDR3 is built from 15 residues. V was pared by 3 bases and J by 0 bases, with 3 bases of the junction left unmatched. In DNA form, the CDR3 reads TGTGCCAGCAGTTTGTTGACAGGGGGCTCCTACGAGCAGTACTTC. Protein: CASSLLTGGSYEQYF.

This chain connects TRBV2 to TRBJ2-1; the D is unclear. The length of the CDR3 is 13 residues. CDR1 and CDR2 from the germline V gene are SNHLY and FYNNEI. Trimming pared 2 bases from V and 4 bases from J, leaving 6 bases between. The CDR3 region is CASSESVYNEQFF. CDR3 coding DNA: TGTGCCAGCAGTGAAAGCGTGTACAATGAGCAGTTCTTC.

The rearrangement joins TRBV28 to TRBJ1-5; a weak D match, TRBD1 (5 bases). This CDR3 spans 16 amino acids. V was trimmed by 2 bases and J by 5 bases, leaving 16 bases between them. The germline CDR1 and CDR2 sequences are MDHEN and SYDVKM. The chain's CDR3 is CASSLQAGMVHQPQHF. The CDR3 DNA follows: TGTGCCAGCAGTTTACAGGCAGGGATGGTACATCAGCCCCAGCATTTT.

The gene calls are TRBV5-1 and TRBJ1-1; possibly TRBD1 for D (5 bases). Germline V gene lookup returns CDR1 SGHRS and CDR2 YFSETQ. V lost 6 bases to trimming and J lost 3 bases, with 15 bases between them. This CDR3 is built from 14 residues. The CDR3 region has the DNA TGCGCCAGCAAAGGGGACGGGGCGTACACTGAAGCTTTCTTT. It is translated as CASKGDGAYTEAFF.

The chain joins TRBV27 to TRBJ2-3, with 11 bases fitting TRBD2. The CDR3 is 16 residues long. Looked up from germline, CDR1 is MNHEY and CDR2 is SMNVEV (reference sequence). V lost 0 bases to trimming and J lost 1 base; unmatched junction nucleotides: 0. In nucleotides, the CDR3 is TGTGCCAGCAGTTTATCGACTAGCGGGGGCACAGATACGCAGTATTTT. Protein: CASSLSTSGGTDTQYF.

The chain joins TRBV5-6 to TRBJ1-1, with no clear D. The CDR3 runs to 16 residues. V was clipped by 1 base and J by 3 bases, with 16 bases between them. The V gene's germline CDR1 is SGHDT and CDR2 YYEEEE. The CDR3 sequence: CASSLSGPYWDTEAFF. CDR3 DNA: TGTGCCAGCAGCTTGTCTGGCCCTTACTGGGACACTGAAGCTTTCTTT.

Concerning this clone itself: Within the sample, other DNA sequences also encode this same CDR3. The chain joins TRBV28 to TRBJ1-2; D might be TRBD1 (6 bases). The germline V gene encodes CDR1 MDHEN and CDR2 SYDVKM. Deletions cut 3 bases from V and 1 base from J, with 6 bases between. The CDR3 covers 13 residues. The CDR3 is CASSLGHNYGYTF. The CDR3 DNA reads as TGTGCCAGCAGTTTGGGACATAACTATGGCTACACCTTC.

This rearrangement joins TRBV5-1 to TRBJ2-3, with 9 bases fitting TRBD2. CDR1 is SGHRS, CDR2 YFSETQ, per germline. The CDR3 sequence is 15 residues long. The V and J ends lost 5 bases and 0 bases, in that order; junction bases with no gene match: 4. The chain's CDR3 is CASSSGSASTDTQYF. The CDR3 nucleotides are TGCGCCAGCAGTAGCGGGAGTGCGAGCACAGATACGCAGTATTTT. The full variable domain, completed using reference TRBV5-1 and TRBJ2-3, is KAGVTQTPRYLIKTRGQQVTLSCSPISGHRSVSWYQQTPGQGLQFLFEYFSETQRNKGNFPGRFSGRQFSNSRSEMNVSTLELGDSALYLCASSSGSASTDTQYFGPGTRLTVL.

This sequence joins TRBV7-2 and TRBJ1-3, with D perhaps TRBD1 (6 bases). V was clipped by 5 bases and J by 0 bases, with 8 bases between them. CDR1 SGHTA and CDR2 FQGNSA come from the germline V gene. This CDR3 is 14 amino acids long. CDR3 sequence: CASSLGHSGNTIYF. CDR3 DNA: TGTGCCAGCAGCCTGGGACACTCTGGAAACACCATATATTTT.

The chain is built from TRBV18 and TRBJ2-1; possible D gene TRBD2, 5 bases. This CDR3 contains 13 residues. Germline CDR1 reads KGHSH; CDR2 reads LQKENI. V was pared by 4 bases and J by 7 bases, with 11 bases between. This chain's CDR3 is CASSQGLTNEQFF. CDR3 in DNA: TGTGCCAGCTCACAAGGACTCACGAATGAGCAGTTCTTC.

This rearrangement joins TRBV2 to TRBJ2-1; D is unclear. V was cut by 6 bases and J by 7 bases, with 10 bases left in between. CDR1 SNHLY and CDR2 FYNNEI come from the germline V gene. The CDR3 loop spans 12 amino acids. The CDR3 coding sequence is TGTGCCAGCAGCCCGTATATTAATGAGCAGTTCTTC. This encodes CASSPYINEQFF.